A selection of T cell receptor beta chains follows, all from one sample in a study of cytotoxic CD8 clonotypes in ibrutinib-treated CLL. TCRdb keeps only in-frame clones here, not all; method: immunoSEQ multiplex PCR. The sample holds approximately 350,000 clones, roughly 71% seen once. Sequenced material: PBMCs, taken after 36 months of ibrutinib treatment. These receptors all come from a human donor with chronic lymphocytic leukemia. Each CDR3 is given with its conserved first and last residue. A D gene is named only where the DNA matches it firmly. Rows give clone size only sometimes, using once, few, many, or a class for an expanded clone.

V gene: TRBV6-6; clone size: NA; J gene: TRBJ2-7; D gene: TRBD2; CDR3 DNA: TGTGCCACCGGGACTAACCTCCGGAGCACCTTTTACGAGCAGTACTTC; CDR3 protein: CATGTNLRSTFYEQYF
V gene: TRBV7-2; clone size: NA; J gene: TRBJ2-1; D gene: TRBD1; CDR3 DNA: TGTGCCAGCAGCTTAAGGGACAGGGGTTCCTACAATGAGCAGTTCTTC; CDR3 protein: CASSLRDRGSYNEQFF
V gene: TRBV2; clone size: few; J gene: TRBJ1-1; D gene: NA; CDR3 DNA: TGTGCCAGCAGCCTCGTGGGGTCAAACACTGAAGCTTTCTTT; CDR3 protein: CASSLVGSNTEAFF
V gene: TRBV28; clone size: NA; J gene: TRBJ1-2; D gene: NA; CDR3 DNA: TGTGCCAGCAGCCCCCTTAACTATGGCTACACCTTC; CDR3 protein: CASSPLNYGYTF
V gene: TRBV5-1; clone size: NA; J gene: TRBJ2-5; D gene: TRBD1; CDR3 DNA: TGCGCCAGCAGCCCACTACAGGGGTTGGGGGAGACCCAGTACTTC; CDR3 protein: CASSPLQGLGETQYF
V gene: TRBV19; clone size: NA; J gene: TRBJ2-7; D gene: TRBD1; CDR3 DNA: TGTGCCAGTAGTATCAGTGGGACAGGGGGTTGGTACGAGCAGTACTTC; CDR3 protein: CASSISGTGGWYEQYF
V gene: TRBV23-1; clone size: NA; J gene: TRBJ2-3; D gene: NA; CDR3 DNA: TGCGCCAGCAGTCAAAACAGCACTAGCACAGATACGCAGTATTTT; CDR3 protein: CASSQNSTSTDTQYF
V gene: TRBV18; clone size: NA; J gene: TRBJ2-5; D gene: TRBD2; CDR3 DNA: TGTGCCAGCTCACCACCTACTAGCGGGACCCTCACCCAGTACTTC; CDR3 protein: CASSPPTSGTLTQYF
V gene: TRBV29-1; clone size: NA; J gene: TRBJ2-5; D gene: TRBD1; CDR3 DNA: TGCAGCGTTGAAACAGTCTCGGGACAGGGGTTGGAGACCCAGTACTTC; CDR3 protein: CSVETVSGQGLETQYF
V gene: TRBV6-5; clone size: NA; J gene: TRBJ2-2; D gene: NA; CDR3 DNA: TGTGCCAGCTCCCAGGGCAAGGGCGGGGAGCTGTTTTTT; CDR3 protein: CASSQGKGGELFF